These T cell receptor beta chains were read from a single sample in a study of CD8+ T cells in alopecia areata. The data were produced by immunoSEQ multiplex PCR, yet TCRdb's version contains in-frame clones alone and is incomplete. The sample gives some 110,000 clones, over 60% of which show up once; roughly 2.8% is in the top ten. What was sequenced was CD4+ T cells sorted from blood. Receptors originate from a human donor in good health. CDR3s leave out the opening cysteine and the closing phenylalanine or tryptophan.

CDR3 length: 12
J gene: TRBJ2-3
V gene: TRBV4-1
CDR3 protein: ASSTPGHTDTQY

CDR3 length: 13
J gene: TRBJ1-1
V gene: TRBV7-2
CDR3 protein: ASSLAVQMNTEAF

CDR3 length: 15
J gene: TRBJ2-7
V gene: TRBV30
CDR3 protein: AWTGTGGYSGIYEQY

CDR3 length: 13
J gene: TRBJ2-3
V gene: TRBV5-5
CDR3 protein: ASSLSTNPGDTQY

CDR3 length: 13
J gene: TRBJ2-6
V gene: TRBV27
CDR3 protein: ASRRTGTGANVLT

CDR3 length: 11
J gene: TRBJ2-2
V gene: TRBV7-9
CDR3 protein: ASSQQGPGELF

CDR3 length: 11
J gene: TRBJ1-1
V gene: TRBV29-1
CDR3 protein: SSARGRDTEAF

CDR3 length: 12
J gene: TRBJ1-1
V gene: TRBV5-1
CDR3 protein: ASSRDMVGTEAF

CDR3 length: 12
J gene: TRBJ2-7
V gene: TRBV21-1
CDR3 protein: ASSKALGVHEQY

CDR3 length: 14
J gene: TRBJ2-1
V gene: TRBV4-1
CDR3 protein: ASSQDWGPRANEQF

CDR3 length: 12
J gene: TRBJ2-2
V gene: TRBV5-6
CDR3 protein: ASSFRDRTGELF

CDR3 length: 14
J gene: TRBJ2-3
V gene: TRBV19
CDR3 protein: ASSVGLAGYTDTQY

CDR3 length: 16
J gene: TRBJ1-4
V gene: TRBV6-1
CDR3 protein: ASSDVLSPRVRREKLF

CDR3 length: 9
J gene: TRBJ2-1
V gene: TRBV6-5
CDR3 protein: ASPGAGEQF

CDR3 length: 14
J gene: TRBJ1-2
V gene: TRBV7-9
CDR3 protein: ASSPGGTVLNYGYT

CDR3 length: 12
J gene: TRBJ2-5
V gene: TRBV2
CDR3 protein: ASSARSGLETQY

CDR3 length: 10
J gene: TRBJ2-1
V gene: TRBV9
CDR3 protein: ASSGEAGTQF

CDR3 length: 12
J gene: TRBJ2-3
V gene: TRBV2
CDR3 protein: ASSVGGSTDTQY

CDR3 length: 11
J gene: TRBJ1-2
V gene: TRBV29-1
CDR3 protein: STERGFGYGYT

CDR3 length: 13
J gene: TRBJ2-7
V gene: TRBV19
CDR3 protein: ASSMKPGTGYEQY

CDR3 length: 12
J gene: TRBJ1-4
V gene: TRBV5-1
CDR3 protein: ASSSGRADEKLF

CDR3 length: 13
J gene: TRBJ2-5
V gene: TRBV29-1
CDR3 protein: SVPPGKGLLETQY

CDR3 length: 11
J gene: TRBJ1-2
V gene: TRBV2
CDR3 protein: ASQGQGNYGYT

CDR3 length: 13
J gene: TRBJ2-5
V gene: TRBV6-5
CDR3 protein: ASSYDRGGRETQY

CDR3 length: 14
J gene: TRBJ2-7
V gene: TRBV19
CDR3 protein: ASSMSGDRASYEQY

CDR3 length: 10
J gene: TRBJ2-1
V gene: TRBV6-6
CDR3 protein: ASRGGYNEQF

CDR3 length: 10
J gene: TRBJ1-1
V gene: TRBV29-1
CDR3 protein: SVPPRQAEAF

CDR3 length: 11
J gene: TRBJ1-1
V gene: TRBV2
CDR3 protein: ASSVFLNTEAF

CDR3 length: 13
J gene: TRBJ1-6
V gene: TRBV2
CDR3 protein: ASSGPDRGNSPLH

CDR3 length: 8
J gene: TRBJ2-5
V gene: TRBV30
CDR3 protein: ATGRETQY

CDR3 length: 12
J gene: TRBJ2-5
V gene: TRBV5-1
CDR3 protein: ASSTARSGETQY

CDR3 length: 8
J gene: TRBJ2-1
V gene: TRBV29-1
CDR3 protein: SGGSNEQF

CDR3 length: 11
J gene: TRBJ2-3
V gene: TRBV29-1
CDR3 protein: SVEVSAADTQY

CDR3 length: 11
J gene: TRBJ1-2
V gene: TRBV4-1
CDR3 protein: ASSPTGVDGYT

CDR3 length: 9
J gene: TRBJ2-1
V gene: TRBV6-6
CDR3 protein: ASTLGVEQF

CDR3 length: 15
J gene: TRBJ2-6
V gene: TRBV27
CDR3 protein: ASASSGTASGANVLT

CDR3 length: 9
J gene: TRBJ2-3
V gene: TRBV6-5
CDR3 protein: ASSGADTQY

CDR3 length: 12
J gene: TRBJ1-6
V gene: TRBV11-2
CDR3 protein: ASSLRQGGSPLH

CDR3 length: 15
J gene: TRBJ1-4
V gene: TRBV5-1
CDR3 protein: ASTRGADPTTNEKLF

CDR3 length: 13
J gene: TRBJ1-1
V gene: TRBV18
CDR3 protein: ASSPRGERGTEAF

CDR3 length: 13
J gene: TRBJ2-7
V gene: TRBV28
CDR3 protein: ASSSSTGKTTEQY

CDR3 length: 12
J gene: TRBJ1-3
V gene: TRBV7-9
CDR3 protein: ASSPRTAGNTIY

CDR3 length: 12
J gene: TRBJ1-1
V gene: TRBV29-1
CDR3 protein: SASRGSVNTEAF

CDR3 length: 14
J gene: TRBJ1-1
V gene: TRBV2
CDR3 protein: ASSSPIGRKNTEAF